The TCR beta chain described here comes from a study of shared clonotypes between healthy human individuals. Study-wide results and caveats: What naive subsets generally showed was a larger estimated richness than memory subsets showed.

All donors were healthy HIV-negative adults lacking recent acute infections or vaccinations. Nashville, Tennessee was home to all donors, each a Caucasian adult. Germline-derived CDR1 and CDR2 are MDHEN and SYDVKM. Trimming removed 3 bases at V and 6 bases at J, with 20 bases between. The CDR3 has 16 residues. Details on this clone: Its specificity is unknown.

Template for every sorted-subset replicate PCR totaled 200 to 250 ng DNA, some 30,000 T cell genomes. This table comes from immunoSEQ multiplex PCR, and its TCRdb copy is limited to in-frame clones, with some not included. Of some 2.4 million clones listed, approximately 94% are singletons. This rearrangement joins TRBV28 to TRBJ1-2, with D possibly matching TRBD1 (5 bases). Sequences were obtained from naive CD4+ T cells from PBMCs. Subset described: CD45RA+ positively selected. This TCR was sampled from a young man in good health. Some clones in this sample may be carry-over from other donors' samples. This CDR3 is CASSFSPVLGVNGYTF. The CDR3 bases are TGTGCCAGCAGTTTTAGTCCGGTCTTGGGGGTGAATGGCTACACCTTC.